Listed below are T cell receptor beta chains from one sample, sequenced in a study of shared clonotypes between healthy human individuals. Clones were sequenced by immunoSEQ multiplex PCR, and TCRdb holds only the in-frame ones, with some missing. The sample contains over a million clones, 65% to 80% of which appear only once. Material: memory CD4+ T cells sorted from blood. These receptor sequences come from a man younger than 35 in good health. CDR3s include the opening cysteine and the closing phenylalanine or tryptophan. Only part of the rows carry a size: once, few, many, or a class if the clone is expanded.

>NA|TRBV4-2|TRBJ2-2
CASSHPYETLNTGELFF
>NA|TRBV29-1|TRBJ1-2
CSVTRQGAGGYTF
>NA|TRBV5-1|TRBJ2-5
CASSSLGTQETQYF
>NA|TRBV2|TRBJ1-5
CASNADPRLNQPQHF
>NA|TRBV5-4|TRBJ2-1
CASSLALLAEEQFF
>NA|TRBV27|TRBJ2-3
CASSTRLAGDTDTQYF
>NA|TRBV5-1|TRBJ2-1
CASSPGGGYNEQFF
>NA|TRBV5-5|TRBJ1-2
CASSPQSRPNYGYTF
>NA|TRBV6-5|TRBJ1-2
CASSPGHQYGYTF
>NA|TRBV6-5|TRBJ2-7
CASIPRRGPYEQYF
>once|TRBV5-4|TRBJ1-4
CASSYRESGEKLFF
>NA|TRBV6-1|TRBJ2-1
CASSATGSGGYNEQFF
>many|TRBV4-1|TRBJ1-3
CASSQESYRVAPGNTIYF
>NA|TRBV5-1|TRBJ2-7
CASNPGSSYEQYF
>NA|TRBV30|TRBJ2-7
CAWSGGTGEQYF
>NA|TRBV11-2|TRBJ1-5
CASSLVDGQPQHF
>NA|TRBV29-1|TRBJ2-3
CSVEPPSGSSADTQYF
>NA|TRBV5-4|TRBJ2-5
CASSLGAGSPGQETQYF
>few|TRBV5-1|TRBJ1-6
CASSQDNNSPLHF
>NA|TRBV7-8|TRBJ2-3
CASSLDRLAGVTTDTQYF
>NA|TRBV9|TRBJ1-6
CASSVATENSPLHF
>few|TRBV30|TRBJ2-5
CAPECNGWGSETQYF
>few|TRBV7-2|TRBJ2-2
CASSQTSGRGTGELFF
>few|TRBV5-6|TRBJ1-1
CASSLAILDRTAFF
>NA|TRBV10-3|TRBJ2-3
CAIRRLAGEIADTQYF
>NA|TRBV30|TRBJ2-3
CAWSGRGTDTQYF
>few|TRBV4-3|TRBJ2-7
CASSQDPHFYEQYF
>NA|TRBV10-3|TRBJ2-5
CATLEREGRETQYF
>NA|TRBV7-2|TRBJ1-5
CASSPTGSNQPQHF